This T cell receptor beta chain was documented in a study of blood T cell repertoires in COVID-19 (dated by TCRdb to 2020 to 2021). Regarding the complete study: Collaborator samples came from the United States, Italy and Spain and covered acute and convalescent phases of COVID-19. Subjects who had been exposed to COVID-19, were actively infected with it, or had recovered from it provided the deeply sampled blood TCRbeta repertoires that made up the dataset. The prospective study material was composed of cDNA or gDNA derived from T cells, B-cell-depleted T cells, or PBMCs. The repertoires were released in a freely available public database meant as a resource for research on the immune response to SARS-CoV-2. The samples were drawn from two sources: the first 160 participants of the ongoing ImmuneRACE study, and fewer than 1,500 subjects contributed by 6 global collaborators. A de-identified subject ID, COVID-19 status, age in years and sex were almost always included in the sample metadata. Where available, HLA class I and class II types were obtained from metadata supplied by the sample provider rather than from assay-based typing.

A word on this clone: Its specific antigen is unknown. No clone much larger than this one lies a single base away; base qualities are absent.

Measured from the cysteine to the phenylalanine, the CDR3 is 16 residues long. Only CDR3 DNA remains: 48 bases, in frame from the first base. Looking up the germline V gene yields CDR1 MGHDK and CDR2 SYGVNS. The germline V end is reduced by 6 bases and the J end by 0 bases; junction bases left unmatched: 5. Collaborating institutions collected whole blood in K2EDTA tubes following their own protocols. For TCRbeta analysis, collaborators shipped samples as frozen whole blood, isolated PBMCs, or DNA extracted from either of those sample types. TCRbeta CDR3 regions were amplified from genomic DNA using the immunoSEQ Assay, a bias-controlled multiplex PCR. Turning to the authors' computational methods: The number of nucleated cells in each sample was estimated from the amplification of reference gene primers within the assay. To quantify the absolute abundance of each unique TCRbeta CDR3 rearrangement, sequence reads were collapsed and filtered. For each sample, productive Simpson clonality was calculated as the square root of Simpson's diversity index over productive rearrangements. The immuneACCESS repertoire file appears here via TCRdb, limited to in-frame rearrangements. These files lack a portion of the clones; in checked studies, under half of the deficit traces to unresolved V genes, and the cause of the others is not known. Clone size and V and J calls were adopted from that table, with D and trimming inferred from the DNA. The sample table lists approximately 100,000 clones, about 85% of them with a count of one. About 2% of the sample rests with the top ten.

Broader findings and caveats from the paper: How much clinical and demographic metadata was included differed by source and by participant, and the metadata was provided uncurated.

This TCR came from a human donor in a cohort sampled during active COVID-19. The sequencing input was peripheral blood. Rearrangement joined TRBV25-1 to TRBJ2-6; TRBD1 aligns with 7 central bases. The CDR3 region reads CASSLTGISGANVLTF. At the DNA level, the sequence is TGTGCCAGCAGCCTGACAGGGATCTCTGGGGCCAACGTCCTGACTTTC.